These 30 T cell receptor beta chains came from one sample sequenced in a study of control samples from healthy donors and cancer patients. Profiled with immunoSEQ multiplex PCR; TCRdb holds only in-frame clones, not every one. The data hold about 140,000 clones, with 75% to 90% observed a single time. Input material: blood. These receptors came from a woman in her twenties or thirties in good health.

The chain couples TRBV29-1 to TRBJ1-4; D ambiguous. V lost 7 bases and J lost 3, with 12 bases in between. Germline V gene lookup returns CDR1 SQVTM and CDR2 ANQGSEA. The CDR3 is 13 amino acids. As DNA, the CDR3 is TGCAGCGCCCTGTTTATGGCTAATGAAAAACTGTTTTTT. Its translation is CSALFMANEKLFF.

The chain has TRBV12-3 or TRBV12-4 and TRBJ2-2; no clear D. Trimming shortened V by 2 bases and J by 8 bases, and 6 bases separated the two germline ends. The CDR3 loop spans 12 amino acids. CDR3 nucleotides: TGTGCCAGCAGTTTAACTTCTGGGGAGCTGTTTTTT. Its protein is CASSLTSGELFF.

The CDR3 nucleotides are TGTGCCAGCAGTGAATGGGGGCGGGAAGCTTTCTTT. Translated, it gives CASSEWGREAFF. The chain carries TRBV25-1 and TRBJ1-1, with D tentatively TRBD1 (6 bases). CDR3 length: 12 amino acids. V was cut by 1 base and J by 8 bases, with 8 bases left in between. Germline lookup yields CDR1 MGHDK and CDR2 SYGVNS.

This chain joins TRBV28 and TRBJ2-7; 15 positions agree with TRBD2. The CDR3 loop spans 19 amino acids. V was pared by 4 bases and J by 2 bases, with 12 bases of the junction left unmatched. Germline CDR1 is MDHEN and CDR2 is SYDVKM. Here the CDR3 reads CASSSPGLAGGALTYEQYF. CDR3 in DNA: TGTGCCAGCAGTTCTCCGGGACTAGCGGGAGGAGCCCTTACCTACGAGCAGTACTTC.

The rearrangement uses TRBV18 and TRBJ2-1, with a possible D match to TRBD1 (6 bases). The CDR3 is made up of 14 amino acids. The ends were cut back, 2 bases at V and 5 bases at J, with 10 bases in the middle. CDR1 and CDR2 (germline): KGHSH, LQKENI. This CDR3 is CASSPRGYDNEQFF. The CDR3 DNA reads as TGTGCCAGCTCACCAAGGGGGTACGACAATGAGCAGTTCTTC.

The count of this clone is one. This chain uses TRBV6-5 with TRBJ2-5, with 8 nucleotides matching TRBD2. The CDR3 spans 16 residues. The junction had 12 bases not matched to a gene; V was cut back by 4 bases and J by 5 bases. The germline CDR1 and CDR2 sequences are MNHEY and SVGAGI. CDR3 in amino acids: CASSSPHTGGVETQYF. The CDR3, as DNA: TGTGCCAGCAGTTCCCCCCATACGGGGGGGGTTGAGACCCAGTACTTC.

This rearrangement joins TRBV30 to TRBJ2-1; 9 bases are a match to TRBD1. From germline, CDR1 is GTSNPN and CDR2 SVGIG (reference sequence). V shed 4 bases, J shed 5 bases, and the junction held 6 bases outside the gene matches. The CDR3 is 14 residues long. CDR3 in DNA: TGTGCCTGGAATCCCGGGACAGGGCACAATGAGCAGTTCTTC. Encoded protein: CAWNPGTGHNEQFF.

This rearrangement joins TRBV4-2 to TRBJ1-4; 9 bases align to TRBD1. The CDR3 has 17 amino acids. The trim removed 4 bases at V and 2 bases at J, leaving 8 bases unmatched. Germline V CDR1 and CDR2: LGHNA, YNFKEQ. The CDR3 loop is CASSPRDRAGTNEKLFF. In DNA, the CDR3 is TGTGCCAGCAGCCCCCGGGACAGGGCGGGCACTAATGAAAAACTGTTTTTT.

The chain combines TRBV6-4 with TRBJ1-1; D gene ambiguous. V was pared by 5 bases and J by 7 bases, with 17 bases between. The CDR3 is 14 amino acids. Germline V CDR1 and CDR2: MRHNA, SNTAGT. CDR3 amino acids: CASSLQGPSGEAFF. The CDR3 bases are TGTGCCAGCAGTCTACAAGGGCCTTCGGGTGAAGCTTTCTTT.

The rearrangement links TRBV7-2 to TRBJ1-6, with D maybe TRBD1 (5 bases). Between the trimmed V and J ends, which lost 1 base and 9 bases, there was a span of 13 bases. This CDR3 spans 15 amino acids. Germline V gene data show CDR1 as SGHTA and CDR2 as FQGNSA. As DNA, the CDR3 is TGTGCCAGCAGCTTAGACGGGGGGATCGGTTCACCCCTCCACTTT. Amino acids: CASSLDGGIGSPLHF.

The CDR3 nucleotides read TGTGCCAGCAGCGTAGTGTCAGGACTAGCGTACAATGAGCAGTTCTTC. Its protein is CASSVVSGLAYNEQFF. The chain carries TRBV9 and TRBJ2-1, with 9 bases aligning to TRBD2. Per germline, CDR1 SGDLS and CDR2 YYNGEE. There are 16 residues in the CDR3. V was clipped by 0 bases and J by 4 bases; unmatched bases: 5. The whole variable domain, filled in from reference TRBV9 and TRBJ2-1, reads DSGVTQTPKHLITATGQRVTLRCSPRSGDLSVYWYQQSLDQGLQFLIQYYNGEERAKGNILERFSAQQFPDLHSELNLSSLELGDSALYFCASSVVSGLAYNEQFFGPGTRLTVL.

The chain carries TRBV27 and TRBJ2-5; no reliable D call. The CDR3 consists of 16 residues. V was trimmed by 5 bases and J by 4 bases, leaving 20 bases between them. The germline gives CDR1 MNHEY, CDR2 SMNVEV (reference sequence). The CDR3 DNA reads TGTGCCAGCAGTCCCCGAGTTTGGCCTTTCTCAGAGACCCAGTACTTC. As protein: CASSPRVWPFSETQYF.

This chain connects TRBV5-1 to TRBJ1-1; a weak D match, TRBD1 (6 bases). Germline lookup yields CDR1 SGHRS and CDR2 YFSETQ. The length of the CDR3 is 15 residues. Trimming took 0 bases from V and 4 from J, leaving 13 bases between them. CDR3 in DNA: TGCGCCAGCAGCTTGGAAACAGGGCTTAGCACTGAAGCTTTCTTT. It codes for CASSLETGLSTEAFF.

CDR3 DNA sequence: TGCAGCGCCCTGATCGGGGCGAACACCGGGGAGCTGTTTTTT. Encoded protein: CSALIGANTGELFF. The rearrangement joins TRBV29-1 to TRBJ2-2; the D gene is possibly TRBD2 (5 bases). The CDR3 is made up of 14 amino acids. CDR1 SQVTM and CDR2 ANQGSEA come from the germline V gene. Trimming pared 7 bases from V and 0 bases from J, leaving 12 bases between.

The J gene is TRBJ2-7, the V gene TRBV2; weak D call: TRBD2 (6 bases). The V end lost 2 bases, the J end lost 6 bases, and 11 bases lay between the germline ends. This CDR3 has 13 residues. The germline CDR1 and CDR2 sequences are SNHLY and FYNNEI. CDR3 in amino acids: CASSERGLLEQYF. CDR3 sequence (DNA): TGTGCCAGCAGTGAACGGGGACTTCTCGAGCAGTACTTC.

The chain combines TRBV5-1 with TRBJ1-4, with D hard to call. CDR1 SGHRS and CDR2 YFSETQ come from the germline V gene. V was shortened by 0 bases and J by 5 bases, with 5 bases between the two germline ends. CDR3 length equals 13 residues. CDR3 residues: CASSLEPNEKLFF. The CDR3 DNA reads TGCGCCAGCAGCTTGGAACCGAATGAAAAACTGTTTTTT.

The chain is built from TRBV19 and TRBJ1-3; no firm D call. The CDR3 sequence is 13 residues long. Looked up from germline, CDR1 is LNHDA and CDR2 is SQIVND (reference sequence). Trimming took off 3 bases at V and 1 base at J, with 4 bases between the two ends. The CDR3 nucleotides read TGTGCCAGTAGTATCGGATCTGGAAACACCATATATTTT. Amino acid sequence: CASSIGSGNTIYF.

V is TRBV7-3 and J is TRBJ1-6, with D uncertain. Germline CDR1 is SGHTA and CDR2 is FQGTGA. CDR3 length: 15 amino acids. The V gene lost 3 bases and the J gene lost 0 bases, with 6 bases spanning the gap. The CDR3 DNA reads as TGTGCCAGCAGCTTTACAGCCTCCTATAATTCACCCCTCCACTTT. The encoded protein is CASSFTASYNSPLHF. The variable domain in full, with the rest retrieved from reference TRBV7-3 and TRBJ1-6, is GAGVSQTPSNKVTEKGKYVELRCDPISGHTALYWYRQSLGQGPEFLIYFQGTGAADDSGLPNDRFFAVRPEGSVSTLKIQRTERGDSAVYLCASSFTASYNSPLHFGNGTRLTVT.

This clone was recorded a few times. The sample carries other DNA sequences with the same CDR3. This CDR3 reads CASSFGLAGLSYNEQFF. Written as DNA, the CDR3 is TGTGCCAGCAGTTTCGGACTAGCGGGATTGTCCTACAATGAGCAGTTCTTC. The V gene is TRBV27, the J gene TRBJ2-1, with 12 bases lining up with TRBD2. Germline V CDR1 and CDR2: MNHEY, SMNVEV (reference sequence). CDR3 length: 17 amino acids. V gave up 3 bases and J gave up 1 base; unmatched junction bases: 4.

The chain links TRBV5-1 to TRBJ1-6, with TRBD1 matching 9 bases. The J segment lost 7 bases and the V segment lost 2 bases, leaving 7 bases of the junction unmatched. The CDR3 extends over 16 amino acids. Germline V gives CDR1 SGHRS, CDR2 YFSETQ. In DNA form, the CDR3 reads TGCGCCAGCAGCTTCGACGGACAGGGGAGGAATTCACCCCTCCACTTT. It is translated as CASSFDGQGRNSPLHF.

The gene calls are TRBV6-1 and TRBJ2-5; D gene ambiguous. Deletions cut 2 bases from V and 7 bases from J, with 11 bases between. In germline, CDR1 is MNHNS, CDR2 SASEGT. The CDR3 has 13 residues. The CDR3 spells CASSERISGTQYF. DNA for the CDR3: TGTGCCAGCAGTGAAAGGATTAGTGGGACCCAGTACTTC.

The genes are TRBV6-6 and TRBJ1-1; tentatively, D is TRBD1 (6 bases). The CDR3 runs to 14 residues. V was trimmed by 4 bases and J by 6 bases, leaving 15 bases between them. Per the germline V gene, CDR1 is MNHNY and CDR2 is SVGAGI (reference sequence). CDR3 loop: CASSSTGQSPEAFF. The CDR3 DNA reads TGTGCCAGCAGTTCAACAGGACAGAGCCCTGAAGCTTTCTTT.

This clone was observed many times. The CDR3 sequence is CASSNHSGTSGSTDTQYF. In DNA, the CDR3 is TGTGCCAGCAGTAATCACTCCGGGACTAGCGGTAGCACAGATACGCAGTATTTT. This sequence joins TRBV25-1 and TRBJ2-3; TRBD2 matches 11 bases. There are 18 residues in the CDR3. The ends lost 5 bases at V and 0 bases at J; junction bases unmatched: 10. Germline V gives CDR1 MGHDK, CDR2 SYGVNS.

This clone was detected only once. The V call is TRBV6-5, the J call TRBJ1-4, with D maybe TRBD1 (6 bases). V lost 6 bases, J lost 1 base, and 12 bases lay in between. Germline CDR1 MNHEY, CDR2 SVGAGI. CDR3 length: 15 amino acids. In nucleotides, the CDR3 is TGTGCCAGCAGGTCCGACAGGAAAACTAATGAAAAACTGTTTTTT. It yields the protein CASRSDRKTNEKLFF.

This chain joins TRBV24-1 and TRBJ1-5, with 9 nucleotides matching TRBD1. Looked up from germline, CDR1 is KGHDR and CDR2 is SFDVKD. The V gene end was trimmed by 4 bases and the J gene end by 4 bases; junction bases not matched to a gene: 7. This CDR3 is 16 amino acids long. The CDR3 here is CATSDPGTGMNQPQHF. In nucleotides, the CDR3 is TGTGCCACCAGTGACCCCGGGACAGGGATGAATCAGCCCCAGCATTTT.

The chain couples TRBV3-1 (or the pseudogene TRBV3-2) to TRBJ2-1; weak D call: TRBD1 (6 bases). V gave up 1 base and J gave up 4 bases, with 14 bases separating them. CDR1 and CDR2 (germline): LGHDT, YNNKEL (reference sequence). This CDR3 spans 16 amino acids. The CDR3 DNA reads TGTGCCAGCAGCCAAGTAGGACAGAGGGGGTACAATGAGCAGTTCTTC. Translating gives CASSQVGQRGYNEQFF.

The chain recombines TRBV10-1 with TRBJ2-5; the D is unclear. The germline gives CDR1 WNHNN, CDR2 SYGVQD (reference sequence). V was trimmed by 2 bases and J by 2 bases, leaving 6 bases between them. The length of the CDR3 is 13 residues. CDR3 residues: CASSENYQETQYF. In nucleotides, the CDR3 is TGCGCCAGCAGTGAGAACTATCAAGAGACCCAGTACTTC.

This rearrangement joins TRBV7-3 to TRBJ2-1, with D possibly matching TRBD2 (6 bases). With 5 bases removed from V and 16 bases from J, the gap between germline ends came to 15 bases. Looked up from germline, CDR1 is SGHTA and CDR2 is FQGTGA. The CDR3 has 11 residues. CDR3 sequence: CASSTGTHLFF. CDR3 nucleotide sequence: TGTGCCAGCAGCACCGGGACTCATCTATTCTTC.

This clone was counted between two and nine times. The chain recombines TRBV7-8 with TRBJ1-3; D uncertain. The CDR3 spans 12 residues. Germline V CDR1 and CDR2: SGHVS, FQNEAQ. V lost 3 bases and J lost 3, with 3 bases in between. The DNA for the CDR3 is TGTGCCAGCAGCTTGGATGGAAACACCATATATTTT. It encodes CASSLDGNTIYF.

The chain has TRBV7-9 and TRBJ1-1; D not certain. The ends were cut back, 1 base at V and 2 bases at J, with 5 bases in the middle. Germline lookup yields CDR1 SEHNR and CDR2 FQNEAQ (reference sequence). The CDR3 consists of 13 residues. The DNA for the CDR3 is TGTGCCAGCAGCTTAGTTCGAAACACTGAAGCTTTCTTT. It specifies CASSLVRNTEAFF. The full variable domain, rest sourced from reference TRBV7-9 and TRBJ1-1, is DTGVSQNPRHKITKRGQNVTFRCDPISEHNRLYWYRQTLGQGPEFLTYFQNEAQLEKSRLLSDRFSAERPKGSFSTLEIQRTEQGDSAMYLCASSLVRNTEAFFGQGTRLTVV.